These 3 T cell receptor beta chains were all obtained from the same sample, sequenced in a study of identical twins. TCRdb re-called the 5' RACE reads with MiXCR, one entry per CDR3 protein. This sample has about 1.7 million distinct CDR3 sequences; around 33% occur once, and the top ten carry more than 0.25%. The specimen sequenced was cord blood. The receptors originated from a newborn girl in good health.

The chain carries TRBV19 and TRBJ2-3; 9 bases fit TRBD1. CDR3 length equals 15 residues. Per the germline V gene, CDR1 is LNHDA and CDR2 is SQIVND (reference sequence). V lost 1 base to trimming and J lost 1 base; unmatched junction nucleotides: 0. The CDR3 coding sequence is TGTGCCAGTAGTATAGGGACAGGGGGCACAGATACGCAGTATTTT. It codes for CASSIGTGGTDTQYF.

There are a few counts of this clonotype. The V call is TRBV6-2 or TRBV6-3, the J call TRBJ2-7; perhaps TRBD1 as D (7 bases). The length of the CDR3 is 14 residues. CDR1 and CDR2 (germline): MNHEY, SVGEGT. V lost 8 bases and J lost 0, with 14 bases in between. For the CDR3, the DNA is TGTGCCAGCGGCCTCCAGGGGGGCTCCTACGAGCAGTACTTC. Translating gives CASGLQGGSYEQYF.

The rearrangement uses TRBV12-3 or TRBV12-4 and TRBJ1-2; D unresolved. Deletions cut 7 bases from V and 6 bases from J, with 9 bases between. The CDR3 runs 11 residues. CDR3 DNA sequence: TGTGCCAGCATCACCGTAGATGGCTACACCTTC. Translation: CASITVDGYTF.